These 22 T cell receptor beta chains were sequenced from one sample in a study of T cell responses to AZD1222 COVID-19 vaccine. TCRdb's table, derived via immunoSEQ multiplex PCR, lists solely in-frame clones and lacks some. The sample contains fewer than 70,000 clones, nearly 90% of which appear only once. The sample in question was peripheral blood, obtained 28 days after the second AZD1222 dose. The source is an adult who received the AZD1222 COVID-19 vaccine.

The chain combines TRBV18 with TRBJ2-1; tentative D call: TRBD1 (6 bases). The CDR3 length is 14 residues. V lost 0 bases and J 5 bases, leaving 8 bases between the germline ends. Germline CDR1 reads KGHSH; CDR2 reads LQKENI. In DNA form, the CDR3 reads TGTGCCAGCTCACCACCGACAGGTCACAATGAGCAGTTCTTC. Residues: CASSPPTGHNEQFF.

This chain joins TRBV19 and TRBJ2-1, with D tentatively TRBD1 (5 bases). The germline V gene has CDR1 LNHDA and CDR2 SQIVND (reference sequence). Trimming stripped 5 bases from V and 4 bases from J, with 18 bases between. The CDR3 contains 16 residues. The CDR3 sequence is CASSSRPAGPYNEQFF. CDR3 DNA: TGTGCCAGTAGTTCCCGCCCGGCAGGGCCTTACAATGAGCAGTTCTTC.

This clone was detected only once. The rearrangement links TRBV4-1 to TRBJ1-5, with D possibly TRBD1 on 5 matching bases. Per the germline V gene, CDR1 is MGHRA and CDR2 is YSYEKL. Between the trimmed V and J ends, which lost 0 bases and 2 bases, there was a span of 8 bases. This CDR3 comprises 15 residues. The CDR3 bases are TGCGCCAGCAGCCAAGAAGGGGAGCGCAATCAGCCCCAGCATTTT. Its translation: CASSQEGERNQPQHF.

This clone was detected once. DNA for the CDR3: TGTGCCAGTAGGGTAGACAGACCTTCTCGCAATCAGCCCCAGCATTTT. Its translation is CASRVDRPSRNQPQHF. The gene calls are TRBV19 and TRBJ1-5; perhaps TRBD1 as D (5 bases). The V end lost 6 bases, the J end lost 2 bases, and 17 bases lay between the germline ends. This CDR3 has 16 amino acids. CDR1 is LNHDA and CDR2 is SQIVND in the germline V gene (reference sequence).

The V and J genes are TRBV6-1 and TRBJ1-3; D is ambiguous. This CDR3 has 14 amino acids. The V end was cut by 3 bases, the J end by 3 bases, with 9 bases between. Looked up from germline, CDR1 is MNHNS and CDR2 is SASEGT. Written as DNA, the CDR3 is TGTGCCAGCAGTGAGCAACACTTTGGAAACACCATATATTTT. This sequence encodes CASSEQHFGNTIYF.

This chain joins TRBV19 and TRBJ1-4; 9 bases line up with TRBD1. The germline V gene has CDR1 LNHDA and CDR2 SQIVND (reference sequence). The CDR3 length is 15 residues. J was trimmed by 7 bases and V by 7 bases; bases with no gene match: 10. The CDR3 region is CASIPPGQGFEKLFF. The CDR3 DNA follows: TGTGCCAGTATTCCTCCGGGACAGGGATTTGAAAAACTGTTTTTT.

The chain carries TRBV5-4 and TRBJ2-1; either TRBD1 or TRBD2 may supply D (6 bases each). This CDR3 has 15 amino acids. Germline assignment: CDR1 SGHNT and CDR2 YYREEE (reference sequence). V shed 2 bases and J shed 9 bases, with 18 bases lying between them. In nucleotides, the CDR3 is TGTGCCAGCAGCTTAGGGGGGCTAAGGCCCAGTGAGCAGTTCTTC. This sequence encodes CASSLGGLRPSEQFF. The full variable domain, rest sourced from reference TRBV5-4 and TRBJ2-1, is ETGVTQSPTHLIKTRGQQVTLRCSSQSGHNTVSWYQQALGQGPQFIFQYYREEENGRGNFPPRFSGLQFPNYSSELNVNALELDDSALYLCASSLGGLRPSEQFFGPGTRLTVL.

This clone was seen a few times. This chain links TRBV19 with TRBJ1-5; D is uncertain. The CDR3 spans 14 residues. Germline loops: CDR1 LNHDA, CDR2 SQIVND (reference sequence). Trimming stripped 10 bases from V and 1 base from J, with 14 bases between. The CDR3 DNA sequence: TGTGCCACCAGTGGGGATTGGAGCAATCAGCCCCAGCATTTT. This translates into CATSGDWSNQPQHF.

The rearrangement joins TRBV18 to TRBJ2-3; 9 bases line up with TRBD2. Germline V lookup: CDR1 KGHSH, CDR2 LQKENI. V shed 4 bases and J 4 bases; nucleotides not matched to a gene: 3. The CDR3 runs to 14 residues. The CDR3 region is CASSQRTSADTQYF. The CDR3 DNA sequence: TGTGCCAGCTCACAAAGGACTAGCGCAGATACGCAGTATTTT.

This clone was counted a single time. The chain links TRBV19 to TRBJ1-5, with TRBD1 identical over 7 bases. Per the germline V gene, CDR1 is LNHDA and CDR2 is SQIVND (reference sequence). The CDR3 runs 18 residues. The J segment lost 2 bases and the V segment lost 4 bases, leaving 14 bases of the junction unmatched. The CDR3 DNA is TGTGCCAGTAGTACCCAGACAGGGAGGGGAAGTGGCAATCAGCCCCAGCATTTT. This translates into CASSTQTGRGSGNQPQHF.

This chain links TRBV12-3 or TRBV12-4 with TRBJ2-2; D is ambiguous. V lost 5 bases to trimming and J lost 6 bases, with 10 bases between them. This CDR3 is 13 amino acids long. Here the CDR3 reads CASSQTRPGELFF. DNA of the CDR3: TGTGCCAGCAGTCAGACTCGGCCCGGGGAGCTGTTTTTT.

CDR3: CASSQVEKQYF. The DNA of the CDR3 is TGTGCCAGCAGCCAGGTTGAGAAGCAGTACTTC. The genes are TRBV14 and TRBJ2-7, with no clear D. Germline loops: CDR1 SGHDN, CDR2 FVKESK. The CDR3 sequence is 11 residues long. Between the trimmed V and J ends, which lost 3 bases and 8 bases, there was a span of 8 bases.

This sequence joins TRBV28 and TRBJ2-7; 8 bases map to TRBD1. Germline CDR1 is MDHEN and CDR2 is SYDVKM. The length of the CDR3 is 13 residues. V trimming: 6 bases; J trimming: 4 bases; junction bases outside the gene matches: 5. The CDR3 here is CASSGDRNYEQYF. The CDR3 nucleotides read TGTGCCAGCAGCGGGGACAGGAATTACGAGCAGTACTTC.

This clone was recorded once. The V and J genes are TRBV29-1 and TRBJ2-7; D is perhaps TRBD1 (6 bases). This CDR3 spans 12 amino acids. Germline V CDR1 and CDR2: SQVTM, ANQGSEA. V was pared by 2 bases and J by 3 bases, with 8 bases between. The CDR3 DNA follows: TGCAGCGTTGAAAAGACAGGCTACGAGCAGTACTTC. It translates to CSVEKTGYEQYF.

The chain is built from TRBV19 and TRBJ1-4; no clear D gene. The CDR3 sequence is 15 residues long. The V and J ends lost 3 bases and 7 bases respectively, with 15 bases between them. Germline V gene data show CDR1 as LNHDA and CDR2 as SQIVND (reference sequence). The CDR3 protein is CASSIWRTGGEKLFF. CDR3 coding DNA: TGTGCCAGTAGTATCTGGCGGACGGGCGGTGAAAAACTGTTTTTT.

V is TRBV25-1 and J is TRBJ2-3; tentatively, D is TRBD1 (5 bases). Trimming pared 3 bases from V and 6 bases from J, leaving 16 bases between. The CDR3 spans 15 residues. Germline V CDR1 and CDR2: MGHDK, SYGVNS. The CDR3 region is CASSDMGPSADTQYF. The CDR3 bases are TGTGCCAGCAGTGATATGGGGCCCTCGGCGGATACGCAGTATTTT.

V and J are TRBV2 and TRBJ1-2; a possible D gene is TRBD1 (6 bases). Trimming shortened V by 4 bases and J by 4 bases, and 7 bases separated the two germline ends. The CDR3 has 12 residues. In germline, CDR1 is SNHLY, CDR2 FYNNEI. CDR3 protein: CASSADSYGYTF. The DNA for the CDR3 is TGTGCCAGCAGTGCGGACAGCTATGGCTACACCTTC. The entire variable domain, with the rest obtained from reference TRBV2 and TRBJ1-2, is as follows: EPEVTQTPSHQVTQMGQEVILRCVPISNHLYFYWYRQILGQKVEFLVSFYNNEISEKSEIFDDQFSVERPDGSNFTLKIRSTKLEDSAMYFCASSADSYGYTFGSGTRLTVV.

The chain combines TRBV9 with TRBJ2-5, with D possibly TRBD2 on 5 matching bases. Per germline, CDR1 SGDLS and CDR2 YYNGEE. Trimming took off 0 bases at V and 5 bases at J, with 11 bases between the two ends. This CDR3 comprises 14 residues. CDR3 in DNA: TGTGCCAGCAGCGTAGGGGGTAGCGAGGAGACCCAGTACTTC. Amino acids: CASSVGGSEETQYF.

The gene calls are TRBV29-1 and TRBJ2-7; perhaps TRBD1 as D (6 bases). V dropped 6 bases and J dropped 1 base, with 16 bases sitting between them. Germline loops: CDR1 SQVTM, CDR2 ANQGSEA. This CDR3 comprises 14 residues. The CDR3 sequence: CSVETGTKSYEQYF. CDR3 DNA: TGCAGCGTGGAAACCGGGACAAAATCCTACGAGCAGTACTTC.

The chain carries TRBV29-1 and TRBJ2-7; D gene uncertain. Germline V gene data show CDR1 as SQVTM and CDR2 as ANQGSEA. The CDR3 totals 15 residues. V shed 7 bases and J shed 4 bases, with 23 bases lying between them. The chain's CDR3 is CSAGSAPGTSYEQYF. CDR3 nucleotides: TGCAGCGCCGGAAGTGCCCCTGGCACGAGTTACGAGCAGTACTTC.

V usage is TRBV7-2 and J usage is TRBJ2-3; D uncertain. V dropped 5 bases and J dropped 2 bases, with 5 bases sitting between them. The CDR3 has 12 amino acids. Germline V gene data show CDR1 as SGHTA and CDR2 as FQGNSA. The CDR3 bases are TGTGCCAGCAGCCCTGACACAGATACGCAGTATTTT. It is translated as CASSPDTDTQYF.

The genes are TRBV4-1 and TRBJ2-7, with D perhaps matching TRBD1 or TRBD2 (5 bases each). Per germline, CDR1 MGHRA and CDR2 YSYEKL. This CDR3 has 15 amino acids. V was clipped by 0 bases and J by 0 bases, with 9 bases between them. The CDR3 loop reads CASSQEGTVSYEQYF. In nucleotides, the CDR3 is TGCGCCAGCAGCCAAGAGGGGACCGTCTCCTACGAGCAGTACTTC.